Described below is a single TCR beta chain sequence and its context. Its matching antigen is unknown. The data belong to a study of vaccination and CD4 T cells after COVID-19. Study overall: Stimuli were overlapping spike peptide pools of SARS-CoV-2 and three common cold coronaviruses (HCoV-NL63, HCoV-OC43, HCoV-229E).

Documented treatment: approximately 10-day PBMC culture with coronavirus spike peptide pools or control peptides (ViraFEST assay). For ViraFEST, peptide pools expanded antigen-specific T cells, after which the TCRs were sequenced. In germline, CDR1 is SGHAT, CDR2 FQNNGV. The CDR3 spans 14 residues. Trimming removed 4 bases from V and 0 bases from J, with 7 bases in between. The Oncomine TCR Beta short-read assay was what sequenced the DNA obtained from cultured CD4+ T cells. TCRdb analysed the PCR reads with MiXCR anew, one entry per CDR3 protein. Found here are around 19,000 distinct CDR3 sequences, about 50% of them singletons; the top ten hold approximately 8.7%.

This sequence joins TRBV11-2 and TRBJ1-3, with D unclear. Sequences were obtained from CD4+ T cells from blood, cultured in vitro. This clonotype was sampled from a human donor who had recovered from COVID-19. CDR3 amino acids: CASSWASSGNTIYF. In DNA, the CDR3 is TGTGCCAGCAGCTGGGCTTCCTCTGGAAACACCATATATTTT.